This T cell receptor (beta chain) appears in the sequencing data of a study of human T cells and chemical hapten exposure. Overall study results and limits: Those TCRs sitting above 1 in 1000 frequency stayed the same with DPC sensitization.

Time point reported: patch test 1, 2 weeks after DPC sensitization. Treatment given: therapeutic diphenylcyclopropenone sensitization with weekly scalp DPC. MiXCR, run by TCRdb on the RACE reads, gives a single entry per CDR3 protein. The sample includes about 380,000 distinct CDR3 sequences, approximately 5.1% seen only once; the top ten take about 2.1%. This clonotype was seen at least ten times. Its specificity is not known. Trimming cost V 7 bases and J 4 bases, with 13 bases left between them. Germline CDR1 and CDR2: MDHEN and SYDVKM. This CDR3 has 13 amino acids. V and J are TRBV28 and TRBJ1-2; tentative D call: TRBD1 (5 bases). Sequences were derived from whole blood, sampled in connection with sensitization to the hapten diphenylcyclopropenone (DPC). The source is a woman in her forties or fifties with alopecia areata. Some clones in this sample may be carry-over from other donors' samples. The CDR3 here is CASTPQGTYGYTF. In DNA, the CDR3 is TGTGCCAGCACTCCCCAAGGGACCTATGGCTACACCTTC.